The 25 T cell receptor beta chains presented below share a single source sample, sequenced in a study of cytomegalovirus exposure and HLA in healthy donors. Amplification used 60 Vbeta primers and 13 Jbeta primers. Profiled with immunoSEQ multiplex PCR; TCRdb holds only in-frame clones, not every one. Among roughly 98,000 clones listed, 75% to 80% were seen once. Sequenced sample: PBMCs. Receptors were obtained from a female donor in good health and CMV-seronegative.

The chain carries TRBV21-1 and TRBJ2-7; the table calls TRBD2, which could not be checked here. TRBV21-1 is a listed pseudogene. This CDR3 contains 16 residues. Here the CDR3 DNA reads TGTGCCAGCACCAAGCGCCTCACGGGGGGGAACTACGAGCAGTACTTC. This translates into CASTKRLTGGNYEQYF.

The chain links TRBV4-2 to TRBJ1-6; TRBD1 is a possible D gene (5 bases). Germline V gene data show CDR1 as LGHNA and CDR2 as YNFKEQ. This CDR3 contains 18 residues. V lost 3 bases, J lost 7 bases, and 22 bases lay in between. CDR3 region: CASSQGRRGGGPNSPLHF. The CDR3 DNA sequence: TGTGCCAGCAGCCAGGGCCGAAGGGGCGGAGGGCCGAATTCACCCCTCCACTTT.

This rearrangement joins TRBV7-3 to TRBJ2-2; D is undetermined. This CDR3 comprises 13 residues. Trimming removed 5 bases from V and 5 bases from J, with 9 bases in between. The germline V gene has CDR1 SGHTA and CDR2 FQGTGA. DNA for the CDR3: TGTGCCAGCAGCCTTACCCGGACCGGGGAGCTGTTTTTT. This encodes CASSLTRTGELFF.

The chain links TRBV15 to TRBJ2-2; D possibly corresponds to TRBD1 (6 bases). The V end lost 3 bases, the J end lost 7 bases, and 15 bases lay between the germline ends. The CDR3 has 15 amino acids. Germline V lookup: CDR1 LNHNV, CDR2 YYDKDF (reference sequence). The CDR3 region is CATSRGTGLVGELFF. Written as DNA, the CDR3 is TGTGCCACCAGCAGGGGAACAGGGTTAGTCGGGGAGCTGTTTTTT.

The V and J genes are TRBV6-6 and TRBJ2-1; D possibly corresponds to TRBD2 (6 bases). V was clipped by 6 bases and J by 5 bases, with 20 bases between them. The CDR3 spans 16 residues. CDR1 MNHNY and CDR2 SVGAGI come from the germline V gene (reference sequence). CDR3 DNA sequence: TGTGCCAGCAGGCGGGTGAATAGCGGATTTAACAATGAGCAGTTCTTC. This sequence encodes CASRRVNSGFNNEQFF.

This rearrangement joins TRBV19 to TRBJ2-7; a possible D gene is TRBD1 (6 bases). Germline V gene data show CDR1 as LNHDA and CDR2 as SQIVND (reference sequence). The CDR3 is 16 amino acids. V shed 0 bases and J shed 0 bases, with 12 bases lying between them. The CDR3 nucleotides are TGTGCCAGTAGTATAGACGGGACACCCTACTCCTACGAGCAGTACTTC. Residues: CASSIDGTPYSYEQYF. Looking up the rest from reference TRBV19 and TRBJ2-7 gives the full variable domain: DGGITQSPKYLFRKEGQNVTLSCEQNLNHDAMYWYRQDPGQGLRLIYYSQIVNDFQKGDIAEGYSVSREKKESFPLTVTSAQKNPTAFYLCASSIDGTPYSYEQYFGPGTRLTVT.

A remark on this clone: This CDR3 is missing its conserved last phenylalanine or tryptophan, likely due to a read error. No DNA is shown, since the ends of the CDR3 on it are uncertain; the CDR3 is the one TCRdb lists. The chain links TRBV5-4 to TRBJ2-7; TRBD1 is the table's D call and was not checked against the DNA. In germline, CDR1 is SGHNT, CDR2 YYREEE (reference sequence). The CDR3 is made up of 8 amino acids, end residues included. The CDR3 protein is CASSFPKG.

This clone was counted a single time. The V and J genes are TRBV20-1 and TRBJ2-5, with unresolved D. CDR1 and CDR2 (germline): DFQATT, SNEGSKA (reference sequence). Trimming removed 5 bases at V and 3 bases at J, with 4 bases between. CDR3 length: 10 residues. The CDR3, as DNA: TGCAGTGCTGCGGAAGAGACCCAGTACTTC. It specifies CSAAEETQYF.

V is TRBV7-9 and J is TRBJ1-6; possibly TRBD1 for D (5 bases). The V gene's germline CDR1 is SEHNR and CDR2 FQNEAQ (reference sequence). The CDR3 spans 18 residues. Trimming took off 8 bases at V and 5 bases at J, with 25 bases between the two ends. CDR3: CASYNVPTQGRDNSPLHF. Here the CDR3 DNA reads TGTGCCAGCTACAATGTCCCTACGCAGGGAAGGGATAATTCACCCCTCCACTTT.

The V and J genes are TRBV10-3 and TRBJ2-5, with D tentatively TRBD2 (6 bases). Between the trimmed V and J ends, which lost 3 bases and 0 bases, there was a span of 14 bases. Germline assignment: CDR1 ENHRY and CDR2 SYGVKD. This CDR3 spans 16 amino acids. CDR3 protein: CAISDVRAGYQETQYF. In DNA form, the CDR3 reads TGTGCCATCAGTGACGTCCGGGCGGGGTACCAAGAGACCCAGTACTTC.

The genes are TRBV19 and TRBJ2-7; possible D gene TRBD1, 6 bases. Germline V gives CDR1 LNHDA, CDR2 SQIVND (reference sequence). Trimming removed 2 bases at V and 2 bases at J, with 10 bases between. The CDR3 loop spans 14 amino acids. The DNA of the CDR3 is TGTGCCAGTAGTATATTAGGGGGAACCTACGAGCAGTACTTC. Translating it yields CASSILGGTYEQYF.

The V and J genes are TRBV9 and TRBJ1-2, with D possibly TRBD1 on 6 matching bases. The CDR3 extends over 14 amino acids. Germline values: CDR1 SGDLS, CDR2 YYNGEE. The V end lost 0 bases, the J end lost 5 bases, and 11 bases lay between the germline ends. The CDR3 DNA reads as TGTGCCAGCAGCGTAGCTATACAGGGATATGGCTACACCTTC. Amino acids: CASSVAIQGYGYTF.

The chain joins TRBV5-1 to TRBJ1-1; D perhaps matches TRBD1 (5 bases). The germline V and J ends were trimmed by 1 base and 2 bases, with 15 bases remaining between them. There are 16 residues in the CDR3. Germline V gene lookup returns CDR1 SGHRS and CDR2 YFSETQ. The chain's CDR3 is CASSLLGGSVNTEAFF. The CDR3 DNA reads TGCGCCAGCAGCTTGCTGGGGGGGTCAGTTAACACTGAAGCTTTCTTT.

V gene TRBV5-1 combines with J gene TRBJ2-2; D is possibly TRBD1 (6 bases). With 4 bases removed from V and 5 bases from J, the gap between germline ends came to 15 bases. Germline loops: CDR1 SGHRS, CDR2 YFSETQ. This CDR3 has 15 residues. The CDR3 loop reads CASSRTAGPTGELFF. The CDR3 DNA reads TGCGCCAGCAGCAGGACAGCAGGTCCTACCGGGGAGCTGTTTTTT.

This chain uses TRBV7-8 with TRBJ1-1; D not resolved. V lost 5 bases, J lost 1 base, and 14 bases lay in between. The germline V gene has CDR1 SGHVS and CDR2 FQNEAQ. This CDR3 is built from 15 residues. The CDR3 protein is CASSAGSAANTEAFF. CDR3 nucleotide sequence: TGTGCCAGCAGCGCCGGGTCTGCGGCGAACACTGAAGCTTTCTTT.

The rearrangement uses TRBV11-3 and TRBJ2-1; 10 nucleotides match TRBD2. Germline V gene lookup returns CDR1 SGHNT and CDR2 YENEEA. V was pared by 5 bases and J by 8 bases, with 9 bases of the junction left unmatched. The CDR3 contains 15 residues. The CDR3 loop is CASSAGASGSYEQFF. CDR3 DNA sequence: TGTGCCAGCAGCGCGGGGGCTAGCGGGAGTTATGAGCAGTTCTTC.

As regards this clone: At one end, the junction sequence differs from germline, possibly due to a read error. The CDR3 sequence is CSSSLDSGRRETQYF. CDR3 nucleotide sequence: TGTTCCAGCAGCCTGGATAGCGGGAGACGTGAGACCCAGTACTTC. J is TRBJ2-5 and V is TRBV7-9; 9 nucleotides agree with TRBD2. There are 15 residues in the CDR3. CDR1 is SEHNR, CDR2 FQNEAQ, per germline (reference sequence). The variable domain in full, with the rest retrieved from reference TRBV7-9 and TRBJ2-5, is DTGVSQNPRHKITKRGQNVTFRCDPISEHNRLYWYRQTLGQGPEFLTYFQNEAQLEKSRLLSDRFSAERPKGSFSTLEIQRTEQGDSAMYLCSSSLDSGRRETQYFGPGTRLLVL.

In its sample, this clone is medium-sized. The J gene is TRBJ1-1, the V gene TRBV14, with D tentatively TRBD1 (6 bases). The CDR3 length is 15 residues. Trimming removed 4 bases at V and 4 bases at J, with 16 bases between. Germline V lookup: CDR1 SGHDN, CDR2 FVKESK. CDR3 sequence reads: CASSLQGALLTEAFF. CDR3 nucleotide sequence: TGTGCCAGCAGCCTACAGGGTGCCCTCCTCACTGAAGCTTTCTTT.

The chain links TRBV6-1 to TRBJ1-6; D unclear. The CDR3 sequence is 16 residues long. V dropped 1 base and J dropped 0 bases, with 7 bases sitting between them. Germline loops: CDR1 MNHNS, CDR2 SASEGT. DNA of the CDR3: TGTGCCAGCAGTGAAGTGAGGAGCTCCTATAATTCACCCCTCCACTTT. Translated, it gives CASSEVRSSYNSPLHF.

This clone was detected only once. The chain carries TRBV6-5 and TRBJ2-2, with D uncertain. V dropped 2 bases and J dropped 4 bases, with 5 bases sitting between them. CDR1 and CDR2 (germline): MNHEY, SVGAGI. CDR3 length: 13 residues. The CDR3 DNA reads TGTGCCAGCAGTTACGTGAGCACCGGGGAGCTGTTTTTT. This translates into CASSYVSTGELFF.

V usage is TRBV11-3 and J usage is TRBJ1-2; D gene uncertain. The ends were cut back, 1 base at V and 7 bases at J, with 10 bases in the middle. The CDR3 is 13 residues long. CDR1 and CDR2 (germline): SGHNT, YENEEA. The CDR3 spells CASSLATGFGYTF. For the CDR3, the DNA is TGTGCCAGCAGCTTAGCAACCGGGTTTGGCTACACCTTC.

The chain links TRBV10-3 to TRBJ1-4, with D tentatively TRBD1 (5 bases). This CDR3 contains 15 residues. The germline V and J ends were trimmed by 2 bases and 7 bases, with 14 bases remaining between them. Germline V gene data show CDR1 as ENHRY and CDR2 as SYGVKD. CDR3 nucleotides: TGTGCCATCAGTGAGGCCCAGGGTGTACGTGAAAAACTGTTTTTT. This sequence encodes CAISEAQGVREKLFF.

V usage is TRBV7-3 and J usage is TRBJ2-3, with 10 bases aligning to TRBD2. Per germline, CDR1 SGHTA and CDR2 FQGTGA. V lost 0 bases, J lost 0 bases, and 3 bases stayed unmatched. The CDR3 is 17 amino acids. The CDR3 loop reads CASSLTIAGGSTDTQYF. The CDR3 region has the DNA TGTGCCAGCAGCTTAACAATAGCGGGGGGCAGCACAGATACGCAGTATTTT. The whole variable domain, filled in from reference TRBV7-3 and TRBJ2-3, reads GAGVSQTPSNKVTEKGKYVELRCDPISGHTALYWYRQSLGQGPEFLIYFQGTGAADDSGLPNDRFFAVRPEGSVSTLKIQRTERGDSAVYLCASSLTIAGGSTDTQYFGPGTRLTVL.

Turning to this clone: One junction end does not reproduce the germline sequence, and a read error may be involved. The chain couples TRBV7-7 to TRBJ2-2, with 8 bases identical to TRBD2. This CDR3 spans 15 amino acids. Germline-derived CDR1 and CDR2 are SSHAT and FNYEAQ (reference sequence). This CDR3 reads CASSSGLGDTGELFF. As DNA, the CDR3 is TGTGCTAGCAGTTCGGGACTAGGGGACACCGGGGAGCTGTTTTTT.

The chain couples TRBV7-2 to TRBJ1-1; no clear D. Trimming removed 5 bases at V and 1 base at J, with 14 bases between. Germline V gene data show CDR1 as SGHTA and CDR2 as FQGNSA. CDR3 length equals 15 residues. CDR3 nucleotide sequence: TGTGCCAGCAGCATAAGCCCCTACCAGAACACTGAAGCTTTCTTT. It is translated as CASSISPYQNTEAFF.